Presented here are 31 T cell receptor beta chains from one specimen sequenced in a study of vaccination effects on CD4 cells after COVID-19. For these receptors, no antigen is known. Ahead of sequencing, the ViraFEST assay grew antigen-specific CD4+ T cells using viral peptide pools. Subsequent to 10 days of culture, CD4+ T cells were isolated. Each person got two doses of an mRNA SARS-CoV-2 vaccine, BNT162b2 or mRNA-1273. TCRdb's copy holds only in-frame clones and misses some; the assay was immunoSEQ multiplex PCR. The sample carries about 72,000 clones, approximately 82% recorded once. The source was CD4+ T cells from PBMCs cultured with HCoV-229E spike peptides, collected after COVID-19 vaccination. The receptors were sampled from a human donor who received a COVID-19 vaccine.

This clone was found a few times. The chain has TRBV15 and TRBJ2-1; tentative D call: TRBD2 (5 bases). Germline values: CDR1 LNHNV, CDR2 YYDKDF (reference sequence). This CDR3 comprises 16 residues. Trimming removed 1 base at V and 1 base at J, with 11 bases between. CDR3 sequence reads: CATSRVLSGSYNEQFF. The CDR3 DNA reads TGTGCCACCAGCAGAGTGTTAAGCGGATCCTACAATGAGCAGTTCTTC.

The rearrangement joins TRBV7-2 to TRBJ2-3; 12 positions match TRBD2. The CDR3 extends over 17 amino acids. Germline CDR1 SGHTA, CDR2 FQGNSA. With 3 bases clipped from V and 0 bases from J, the junction kept 4 bases outside the gene matches. The chain's CDR3 is CASSLTSGGRSTDTQYF. The CDR3 nucleotides read TGTGCCAGCAGCTTGACTAGCGGGGGCCGAAGCACAGATACGCAGTATTTT.

This chain joins TRBV2 and TRBJ2-6; D is uncertain. The CDR3 runs to 12 residues. The V end lost 7 bases, the J end lost 4 bases, and 5 bases lay between the germline ends. Germline-derived CDR1 and CDR2 are SNHLY and FYNNEI. CDR3 sequence reads: CASTAGANVLTF. DNA of the CDR3: TGTGCCAGCACTGCCGGGGCCAACGTCCTGACTTTC.

CDR3 DNA: TGTGCCAGCAGCTATTACAATGAGCAGTTCTTC. Residues: CASSYYNEQFF. The chain combines TRBV5-4 with TRBJ2-1; D not resolved. Germline values: CDR1 SGHNT, CDR2 YYREEE (reference sequence). V lost 3 bases, J lost 4 bases, and 2 bases lay in between. The CDR3 has 11 amino acids.

The gene calls are TRBV19 and TRBJ1-5; 9 nucleotides match TRBD1. The CDR3 contains 15 residues. From germline, CDR1 is LNHDA and CDR2 SQIVND (reference sequence). V was clipped by 6 bases and J by 3 bases; unmatched bases: 6. In nucleotides, the CDR3 is TGTGCCAGTAGGACGGGACAGGGACACAATCAGCCCCAGCATTTT. This gives the protein CASRTGQGHNQPQHF.

This clone was seen a handful of times. This chain connects TRBV7-2 to TRBJ1-1, with D unresolved. The CDR3 contains 13 residues. Germline CDR1 reads SGHTA; CDR2 reads FQGNSA. V was cut by 3 bases and J by 11 bases, with 16 bases left in between. CDR3 DNA: TGTGCCAGCAGCTTCCCAGGTGGCGGGCCTGCTTTCTTT. Encoded protein: CASSFPGGGPAFF. Complete variable domain (other parts from reference TRBV7-2 and TRBJ1-1): GAGVSQSPSNKVTEKGKDVELRCDPISGHTALYWYRQSLGQGLEFLIYFQGNSAPDKSGLPSDRFSAERTGGSVSTLTIQRTQQEDSAVYLCASSFPGGGPAFFGQGTRLTVV.

V is TRBV5-1 and J is TRBJ2-7, with D perhaps TRBD2 (6 bases). The CDR3 is 14 residues long. Germline V CDR1 and CDR2: SGHRS, YFSETQ. V was trimmed by 0 bases and J by 3 bases, leaving 10 bases between them. The DNA for the CDR3 is TGCGCCAGCAGCTTGGACGGGAGATTCTACGAGCAGTACGTC. It is translated as CASSLDGRFYEQYV.

This clone has a handful of counts. V and J are TRBV9 and TRBJ1-1; TRBD1 is a possible D gene (5 bases). The germline V gene encodes CDR1 SGDLS and CDR2 YYNGEE. With 0 bases removed from V and 2 bases from J, the gap between germline ends came to 11 bases. CDR3 length: 15 residues. The CDR3 nucleotides are TGTGCCAGCAGCGTAGCTGTGGGGGGAAACACTGAAGCTTTCTTT. The encoded protein is CASSVAVGGNTEAFF.

The chain links TRBV7-8 to TRBJ1-1; no firm D call. Looked up from germline, CDR1 is SGHVS and CDR2 is FQNEAQ. CDR3 length: 13 residues. V gave up 2 bases and J gave up 7 bases, with 11 bases separating them. This CDR3 reads CASSLKLSVEAFF. Here the CDR3 DNA reads TGTGCCAGCAGCTTAAAGCTATCAGTTGAAGCTTTCTTT.

The genes are TRBV19 and TRBJ1-5; D is perhaps TRBD1 (6 bases). The V end lost 1 base, the J end lost 7 bases, and 14 bases lay between the germline ends. Germline-derived CDR1 and CDR2 are LNHDA and SQIVND (reference sequence). The length of the CDR3 is 15 residues. For the CDR3, the DNA is TGTGCCAGTAGTATAGTAGGGGGGGGTGGGCAGCCCCAGCATTTT. This encodes CASSIVGGGGQPQHF.

V is TRBV5-8 and J is TRBJ2-3; 8 bases match TRBD2. The CDR3 has 16 residues. V shed 2 bases, J shed 4 bases, and the junction held 9 bases outside the gene matches. Germline V lookup: CDR1 SGHTS, CDR2 YDEGEE. CDR3 region: CASSLRGLGGADTQYF. CDR3 nucleotides: TGTGCCAGCAGCTTAAGGGGACTAGGTGGCGCAGATACGCAGTATTTT.

This sequence joins TRBV3-1 (or the pseudogene TRBV3-2) and TRBJ2-1; D ambiguous. The germline gives CDR1 LGHDT, CDR2 YNNKEL (reference sequence). This CDR3 has 15 residues. V lost 3 bases, J lost 3 bases, and 12 bases lay in between. CDR3 sequence (DNA): TGTGCCAGCAGCCATGGCGGACCCGACTACAATGAGCAGTTCTTC. Protein product: CASSHGGPDYNEQFF.

V gene TRBV19 combines with J gene TRBJ2-7; 8 bases map to TRBD2. With V trimmed by 4 bases and J by 1 base, 6 bases remained unmatched. Germline V CDR1 and CDR2: LNHDA, SQIVND (reference sequence). The length of the CDR3 is 15 residues. CDR3 loop: CASSTSGGESYEQYV. In nucleotides, the CDR3 is TGTGCCAGTAGTACCAGCGGGGGAGAATCCTACGAGCAGTACGTC.

This chain uses TRBV28 with TRBJ1-5; D remains ambiguous. With 10 bases removed from V and 2 bases from J, the gap between germline ends came to 18 bases. In germline, CDR1 is MDHEN, CDR2 SYDVKM. CDR3 length equals 15 residues. The CDR3 coding sequence is TGTGCCACCATTGGTGGTTCCCGAGGCAATCAGCCCCAGCATTTT. Translation: CATIGGSRGNQPQHF.

Only one count was recorded for this clone. The CDR3 DNA reads as TGTGCCAGCAGCTTAAGCGTTAGCAATCAGCCCCAGCATTTT. Protein: CASSLSVSNQPQHF. This chain connects TRBV7-2 to TRBJ1-5; D is undetermined. Trimming removed 2 bases at V and 0 bases at J, with 5 bases between. The CDR3 covers 14 residues. CDR1 and CDR2 (germline): SGHTA, FQGNSA.

The chain recombines TRBV27 with TRBJ1-2; tentatively, D is TRBD1 (6 bases). This CDR3 region has 15 residues. The germline gives CDR1 MNHEY, CDR2 SMNVEV (reference sequence). V was cut by 5 bases and J by 5 bases, with 18 bases left in between. CDR3 amino acids: CASSLQGSGVYGYTF. DNA for the CDR3: TGTGCCAGCAGTCTACAGGGAAGTGGGGTTTATGGCTACACCTTC.

V gene TRBV6-6 combines with J gene TRBJ2-3; 13 positions match TRBD2. Germline CDR1 is MNHNY and CDR2 is SVGAGI (reference sequence). CDR3 size: 17 residues. The J segment lost 7 bases and the V segment lost 5 bases, leaving 12 bases of the junction unmatched. The CDR3 loop reads CASSQTTSGGAANTQYF. As DNA, the CDR3 is TGTGCCAGCAGTCAAACTACTAGCGGGGGGGCCGCGAATACGCAGTATTTT.

The rearrangement links TRBV28 to TRBJ2-7, with D possibly being TRBD1 (6 bases). Trimming removed 11 bases at V and 2 bases at J, with 16 bases between. CDR3 length: 13 residues. Germline assignment: CDR1 MDHEN and CDR2 SYDVKM. The CDR3 region has the DNA TGTGCCGCCGGAGACAGGACCACCTACGAGCAGTACGTC. Translated, it gives CAAGDRTTYEQYV.

This rearrangement joins TRBV19 to TRBJ2-5; weak D call: TRBD2 (5 bases). CDR1 and CDR2 from the germline V gene are LNHDA and SQIVND (reference sequence). V lost 6 bases to trimming and J lost 3 bases, with 14 bases between them. The CDR3 loop spans 14 amino acids. CDR3 loop: CASRSAGGEETQYF. CDR3 DNA: TGTGCCAGTAGATCCGCGGGCGGAGAAGAGACCCAGTACTTC.

This clone was counted a single time. V and J are TRBV10-3 and TRBJ2-5; perhaps D is TRBD1 or TRBD2 (5 bases each). V was trimmed by 4 bases and J by 5 bases, leaving 11 bases between them. Germline CDR1 and CDR2: ENHRY and SYGVKD. The CDR3 sequence is 13 residues long. The CDR3 loop is CAISGGPGETQYF. The CDR3 bases are TGTGCCATCAGTGGGGGACCCGGGGAGACCCAGTACTTC.

This clone showed up just a few times. V usage is TRBV2 and J usage is TRBJ1-2; TRBD1 might be the D (6 bases). The germline CDR1 and CDR2 sequences are SNHLY and FYNNEI. Deletions cut 8 bases from V and 1 base from J, with 20 bases between. The CDR3 runs to 16 residues. The CDR3 DNA reads TGTGCCAGCGGTGGGGAGAGGGACACCGATAACTATGGCTACACCTTC. As protein: CASGGERDTDNYGYTF.

The chain couples TRBV14 to TRBJ1-4; weak D call: TRBD1 (6 bases). This CDR3 is built from 14 residues. Germline CDR1 is SGHDN and CDR2 is FVKESK. V was cut by 4 bases and J by 7 bases, with 13 bases left in between. CDR3 nucleotide sequence: TGTGCCAGCAGCCCCGGCAAGGGGGGTGAAAAACTGTTTTTT. This encodes CASSPGKGGEKLFF.

This chain joins TRBV5-1 and TRBJ2-5, with a possible D match to TRBD2 (7 bases). CDR3 length: 16 residues. V lost 4 bases and J 4 bases, leaving 20 bases between the germline ends. Germline CDR1 and CDR2: SGHRS and YFSETQ. The CDR3 nucleotides are TGCGCCAGCAGCCTGGGGGGGGGCGCCTTGGGAGAGACCCAGTACTTC. Translating it yields CASSLGGGALGETQYF.

The chain uses TRBV6-4 and TRBJ1-1; D is perhaps TRBD1 (6 bases). The length of the CDR3 is 17 residues. The V gene lost 6 bases and the J gene lost 1 base, with 21 bases spanning the gap. Germline V lookup: CDR1 MRHNA, CDR2 SNTAGT. CDR3 loop: CASRAGGPRRANTEAFF. In DNA, the CDR3 is TGTGCCAGCAGAGCTGGGGGCCCTCGAAGGGCGAACACTGAAGCTTTCTTT.

This clone was seen once. J is TRBJ2-3 and V is TRBV5-1; D call uncertain. V shed 5 bases and J shed 2 bases, with 12 bases lying between them. Germline V CDR1 and CDR2: SGHRS, YFSETQ. The CDR3 totals 14 residues. CDR3 in DNA: TGCGCCAGCAGTCGGGCCATAATCACAGATACGCAGTATTTT. Translated: CASSRAIITDTQYF.

CDR3 region: CASSGGTGSEQYV. In nucleotides, the CDR3 is TGTGCCAGCAGTGGAGGGACAGGGAGCGAGCAGTACGTC. V and J are TRBV2 and TRBJ2-7; 9 bases agree with TRBD1. The CDR3 contains 13 residues. The V segment lost 4 bases and the J segment 6 bases; nucleotides outside the gene matches: 4. Germline values: CDR1 SNHLY, CDR2 FYNNEI.

The chain carries TRBV28 and TRBJ1-2; TRBD1 aligns across 12 bases. The CDR3 loop spans 17 amino acids. Germline trimming cut 7 bases from V and 4 bases from J; bases unmatched to any gene: 13. Germline values: CDR1 MDHEN, CDR2 SYDVKM. CDR3 bases: TGTGCCAGCACACTAGGGGGACAGGGGGCAGGACCCTATGGCTACACCTTC. It translates to CASTLGGQGAGPYGYTF.

V usage is TRBV29-1 and J usage is TRBJ2-3; no clear D. V lost 4 bases, J lost 0 bases, and 2 bases lay in between. The CDR3 totals 11 residues. Germline CDR1 reads SQVTM; CDR2 reads ANQGSEA. CDR3 amino acids: CSVASTDTQYF. CDR3 coding DNA: TGCAGCGTTGCTAGCACAGATACGCAGTATTTT.

V gene TRBV9 combines with J gene TRBJ2-2; 7 positions agree with TRBD1. Germline V gene lookup returns CDR1 SGDLS and CDR2 YYNGEE. J was trimmed by 2 bases and V by 5 bases; bases with no gene match: 6. The CDR3 contains 15 residues. In nucleotides, the CDR3 is TGTGCCAGCAGACGTGGGGACAGCAACACCGGGGAGCTGTTTTTT. Amino acid sequence: CASRRGDSNTGELFF.

The V and J genes are TRBV6-5 and TRBJ1-2; D not certain. This CDR3 contains 13 residues. V was shortened by 1 base and J by 4 bases, with 7 bases between the two germline ends. In germline, CDR1 is MNHEY, CDR2 SVGAGI. CDR3 loop: CASSYLGSYGYTF. Here the CDR3 DNA reads TGTGCCAGCAGTTACTTGGGTAGCTATGGCTACACCTTC.

The chain uses TRBV5-8 and TRBJ2-3; 7 positions match TRBD2. This CDR3 comprises 16 residues. V trimming: 7 bases; J trimming: 4 bases; junction bases outside the gene matches: 15. Germline CDR1 SGHTS, CDR2 YDEGEE. CDR3 amino acids: CASPQALATLPDTQYF. The DNA of the CDR3 is TGTGCCAGCCCTCAGGCACTAGCGACTTTGCCAGATACGCAGTATTTT.